Listed here are 16 T cell receptor beta chains from one sample, sequenced in a study of PD-1 blockade in classical Hodgkin lymphoma. Stated time point: cycle 4 day 1 (C4D1), after 5 to 7 weeks of nivolumab. Following autologous stem cell transplantation, relapse occurred in every patient, and exposure to brentuximab vedotin varied. Sequencing used immunoSEQ multiplex PCR; TCRdb keeps in-frame clones, though not all of them. The sample lists around 9,600 clones, 80% to 90% occurring once. This sample comprised peripheral blood mononuclear cells (PBMCs), obtained before the fourth cycle of nivolumab. These receptors originate from a human donor with classical Hodgkin lymphoma.

DNA for the CDR3: TGTGCCAGCAGCGGGACTAGCGGGGTAGGTTACGGCGAGCAGTACTTC. Amino acids: CASSGTSGVGYGEQYF. The gene calls are TRBV27 and TRBJ2-7; 13 bases match TRBD2. V dropped 6 bases and J dropped 6; count of bases not matched to a gene: 11. In germline, CDR1 is MNHEY, CDR2 SMNVEV (reference sequence). This CDR3 contains 16 residues.

V usage is TRBV5-1 and J usage is TRBJ1-2; D remains ambiguous. The CDR3 totals 15 residues. Trimming stripped 0 bases from V and 2 bases from J, with 11 bases between. Germline V gene data show CDR1 as SGHRS and CDR2 as YFSETQ. CDR3 DNA sequence: TGCGCCAGCAGCTTGGGGAGGGTGTGGAACTATGGCTACACCTTC. Amino acid sequence: CASSLGRVWNYGYTF.

The chain couples TRBV9 to TRBJ1-1; no clear D gene. The CDR3 loop spans 15 amino acids. V lost 0 bases and J 3 bases, leaving 12 bases between the germline ends. The germline V gene has CDR1 SGDLS and CDR2 YYNGEE. The CDR3 sequence: CASSVGHTGDTEAFF. In nucleotides, the CDR3 is TGTGCCAGCAGCGTAGGGCATACTGGGGACACTGAAGCTTTCTTT.

This chain links TRBV5-1 with TRBJ1-2, with D possibly being TRBD1 (6 bases). This CDR3 is built from 12 residues. V was trimmed by 4 bases and J by 8 bases, leaving 12 bases between them. The V gene's germline CDR1 is SGHRS and CDR2 YFSETQ. Here the CDR3 reads CASSQGFEGYTF. The CDR3 bases are TGCGCCAGCAGCCAGGGGTTTGAAGGCTACACCTTC.

This chain joins TRBV9 and TRBJ2-1; the match to TRBD1 covers 9 bases. This CDR3 comprises 15 residues. V gave up 0 bases and J gave up 9 bases; unmatched junction bases: 7. Per the germline V gene, CDR1 is SGDLS and CDR2 is YYNGEE. The DNA for the CDR3 is TGTGCCAGCAGCGTAGGGACAGGGGATTATAGTGAGCAGTTCTTC. This codes for CASSVGTGDYSEQFF. The entire variable domain, with the rest obtained from reference TRBV9 and TRBJ2-1, is as follows: DSGVTQTPKHLITATGQRVTLRCSPRSGDLSVYWYQQSLDQGLQFLIQYYNGEERAKGNILERFSAQQFPDLHSELNLSSLELGDSALYFCASSVGTGDYSEQFFGPGTRLTVL.

This chain links TRBV18 with TRBJ1-2; a possible D gene is TRBD1 (6 bases). In germline, CDR1 is KGHSH, CDR2 LQKENI. The CDR3 length is 16 residues. Trimming took off 3 bases at V and 4 bases at J, with 18 bases between the two ends. Here the CDR3 reads CASSPSDDGGGYGYTF. In nucleotides, the CDR3 is TGTGCCAGCTCACCTTCCGATGACGGGGGCGGCTATGGCTACACCTTC.

This chain joins TRBV5-5 and TRBJ2-6, with 7 positions matching TRBD2. CDR3 length equals 18 residues. Unmatched junction bases numbered 12, after V lost 5 bases and J lost 1 base. Germline CDR1 reads SGHKS; CDR2 reads YYEKEE (reference sequence). This CDR3 is CASSAAGRAWSGANVLTF. The DNA for the CDR3 is TGTGCCAGCAGTGCAGCGGGGCGCGCTTGGTCTGGGGCCAACGTCCTGACTTTC.

This chain connects TRBV9 to TRBJ1-2; TRBD1 matches 11 bases. The CDR3 has 16 amino acids. J lost 0 bases, V lost 5 bases, and 6 bases had no gene match. The germline CDR1 and CDR2 sequences are SGDLS and YYNGEE. CDR3 residues: CASRGDRGSPNYGYTF. The CDR3 DNA sequence: TGTGCCAGCAGGGGGGACAGGGGGTCGCCTAACTATGGCTACACCTTC. The full variable domain, with the rest looked up from reference TRBV9 and TRBJ1-2, is DSGVTQTPKHLITATGQRVTLRCSPRSGDLSVYWYQQSLDQGLQFLIQYYNGEERAKGNILERFSAQQFPDLHSELNLSSLELGDSALYFCASRGDRGSPNYGYTFGSGTRLTVV.

This clone was seen a handful of times. V is TRBV7-9 and J is TRBJ1-1; D possibly corresponds to TRBD1 (5 bases). CDR1 and CDR2 (germline): SEHNR, FQNEAQ (reference sequence). The CDR3 is made up of 14 amino acids. Trimming took off 5 bases at V and 3 bases at J, with 13 bases between the two ends. The CDR3 nucleotides are TGTGCCAGCAGCCCCACCGGGGCCCACACTGAAGCTTTCTTT. It encodes CASSPTGAHTEAFF.

The chain is built from TRBV4-1 and TRBJ1-4; 10 bases are a match to TRBD1. Germline assignment: CDR1 MGHRA and CDR2 YSYEKL. CDR3 size: 16 residues. The V segment lost 1 base and the J segment 7 bases; nucleotides outside the gene matches: 6. In DNA form, the CDR3 reads TGCGCCAGCAGCCAAGTGGAAGGGACAGGGGTTGAAAAACTGTTTTTT. Residues: CASSQVEGTGVEKLFF.

In its sample, this clone was seen once. The chain has TRBV7-8 and TRBJ1-1; D call uncertain. Germline V gene sequence: CDR1 SGHVS, CDR2 FQNEAQ. Deletions cut 8 bases from V and 6 bases from J, with 19 bases between. The CDR3 runs 14 residues. CDR3 nucleotide sequence: TGTGCCAGCCACCCACCGCGGGCCGGGGCTGAAGCTTTCTTT. Translated: CASHPPRAGAEAFF.

In its sample, this clone was seen once. The gene calls are TRBV5-7 and TRBJ1-4; D possibly corresponds to TRBD1 (6 bases). TRBV5-7 is flagged as an ORF with uncertain function. The CDR3 totals 15 residues. Trimming removed 3 bases from V and 8 bases from J, with 17 bases in between. Written as DNA, the CDR3 is TGTGCCAGCAGCTCCAGGGGACTCGTGGGCGAAAAACTGTTTTTT. Amino acids: CASSSRGLVGEKLFF.

The chain uses TRBV25-1 and TRBJ1-2; tentative D call: TRBD1 (5 bases). Per germline, CDR1 MGHDK and CDR2 SYGVNS. V was trimmed by 3 bases and J by 10 bases, leaving 9 bases between them. The CDR3 has 11 amino acids. CDR3 DNA: TGTGCCAGCAGTGACCTGACAGACTACACCTTC. Encoded protein: CASSDLTDYTF.

V and J are TRBV5-1 and TRBJ1-2; 7 bases are a match to TRBD1. The V segment lost 4 bases and the J segment 2 bases; nucleotides outside the gene matches: 5. The CDR3 runs to 14 residues. The germline gives CDR1 SGHRS, CDR2 YFSETQ. CDR3 in DNA: TGCGCCAGCAGCAAGGAACAGGGGAACTATGGCTACACCTTC. Protein: CASSKEQGNYGYTF. The full variable domain, in which reference TRBV5-1 and TRBJ1-2 provide the parts outside the CDR3, is KAGVTQTPRYLIKTRGQQVTLSCSPISGHRSVSWYQQTPGQGLQFLFEYFSETQRNKGNFPGRFSGRQFSNSRSEMNVSTLELGDSALYLCASSKEQGNYGYTFGSGTRLTVV.

This clone was seen a handful of times. The V call is TRBV9, the J call TRBJ2-6; no clear D. The length of the CDR3 is 16 residues. Germline V gives CDR1 SGDLS, CDR2 YYNGEE. Trimming took off 2 bases at V and 0 bases at J, with 9 bases between the two ends. CDR3 sequence (DNA): TGTGCCAGCAGCGTTGAACGGCACTCTGGGGCCAACGTCCTGACTTTC. Translating gives CASSVERHSGANVLTF.

The rearrangement joins TRBV19 to TRBJ1-2; TRBD1 matches at 7 bases. Germline V gene data show CDR1 as LNHDA and CDR2 as SQIVND (reference sequence). This CDR3 contains 17 residues. Trimming took 8 bases from V and 3 from J; bases not matched to a gene: 18. Here the CDR3 reads CASAYRDRPSPYYGYTF. The CDR3 DNA reads TGTGCCAGTGCTTACAGGGACAGACCGTCTCCCTACTATGGCTACACCTTC.